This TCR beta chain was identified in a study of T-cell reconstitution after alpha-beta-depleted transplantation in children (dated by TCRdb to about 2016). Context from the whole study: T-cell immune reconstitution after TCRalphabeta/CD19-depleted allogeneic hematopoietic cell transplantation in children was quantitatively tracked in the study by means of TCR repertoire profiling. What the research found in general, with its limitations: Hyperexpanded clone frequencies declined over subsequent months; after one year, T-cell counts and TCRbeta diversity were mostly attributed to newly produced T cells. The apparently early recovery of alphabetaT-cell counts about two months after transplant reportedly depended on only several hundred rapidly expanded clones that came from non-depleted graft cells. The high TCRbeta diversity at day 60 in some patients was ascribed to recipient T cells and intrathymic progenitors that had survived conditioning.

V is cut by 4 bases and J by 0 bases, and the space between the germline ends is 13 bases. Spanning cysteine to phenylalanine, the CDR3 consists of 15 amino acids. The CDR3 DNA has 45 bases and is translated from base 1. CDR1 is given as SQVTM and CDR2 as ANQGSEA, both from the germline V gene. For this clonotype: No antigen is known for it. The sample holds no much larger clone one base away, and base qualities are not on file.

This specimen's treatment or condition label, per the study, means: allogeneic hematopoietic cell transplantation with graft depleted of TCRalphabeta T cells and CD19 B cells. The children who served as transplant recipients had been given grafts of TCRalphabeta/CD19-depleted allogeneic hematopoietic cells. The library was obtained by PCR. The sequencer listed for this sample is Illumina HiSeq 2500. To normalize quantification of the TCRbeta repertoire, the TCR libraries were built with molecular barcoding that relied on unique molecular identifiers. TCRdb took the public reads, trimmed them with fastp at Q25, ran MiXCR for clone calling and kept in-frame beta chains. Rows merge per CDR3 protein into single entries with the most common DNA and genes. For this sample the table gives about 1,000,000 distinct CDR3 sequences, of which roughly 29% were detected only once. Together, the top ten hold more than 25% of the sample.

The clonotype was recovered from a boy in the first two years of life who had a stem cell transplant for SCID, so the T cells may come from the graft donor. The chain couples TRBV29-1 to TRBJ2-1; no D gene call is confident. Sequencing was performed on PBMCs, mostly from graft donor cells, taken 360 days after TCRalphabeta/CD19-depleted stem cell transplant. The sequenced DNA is TGCAGCGTTGGCTCGACGATTAGCTCCTACAATGAGCAGTTCTTC. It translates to CSVGSTISSYNEQFF.